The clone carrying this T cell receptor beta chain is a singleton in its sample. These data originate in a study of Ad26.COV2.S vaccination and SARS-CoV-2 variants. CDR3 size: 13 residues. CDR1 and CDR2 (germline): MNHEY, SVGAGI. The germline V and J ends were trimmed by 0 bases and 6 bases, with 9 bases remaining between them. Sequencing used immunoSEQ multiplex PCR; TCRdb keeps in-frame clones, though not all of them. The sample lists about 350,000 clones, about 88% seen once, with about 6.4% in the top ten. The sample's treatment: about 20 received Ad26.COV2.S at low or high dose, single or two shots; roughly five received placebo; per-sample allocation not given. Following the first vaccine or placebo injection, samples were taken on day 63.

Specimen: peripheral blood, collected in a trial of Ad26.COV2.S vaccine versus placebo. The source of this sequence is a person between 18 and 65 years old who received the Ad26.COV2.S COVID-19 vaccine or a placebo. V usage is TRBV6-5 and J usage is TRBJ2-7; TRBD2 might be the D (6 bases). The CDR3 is CASSYSTSSEQYF. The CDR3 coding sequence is TGTGCCAGCAGTTACTCTACTAGCTCCGAGCAGTACTTC.